This T cell receptor beta chain was captured by sequencing in a study of blood T cell repertoires in COVID-19. Background on the study: The United States, Italy and Spain provided the acute and convalescent COVID-19 samples.

Trimming cost V 0 bases and J 4 bases, with 8 bases left between them. This CDR3 is 14 amino acids long. Germline CDR1 is WNHNN and CDR2 is SYGVQD (reference sequence). Profiling relied on immunoSEQ multiplex PCR, and the TCRdb table lists in-frame clones only, not all of them. The sample lists around 100,000 clones, about 90% occurring once. The chain combines TRBV10-1 with TRBJ2-3; D not resolved. Input material: peripheral blood. The TCR sequence derives from a man aged 18-30 years with COVID-19, enrolled during active disease. CDR3 bases: TGCGCCAGCAGTGAGTCGTGGCGGCCAGATACGCAGTATTTT. Protein: CASSESWRPDTQYF.